There are a few counts of the clone carrying this TCR beta chain. Its antigen is currently unknown. In making TCR cDNA, 5'RACE template switching added a universal primer site and UMIs to it. From the 5' RACE reads, TCRdb called clonotypes with MiXCR, one entry per CDR3 protein. The sample contains approximately 300,000 distinct CDR3 sequences, 13% of which appear only once. This record belongs to a study of T cells after yellow fever vaccination. Overall study results and limits: Most primary-vaccination clones recurred post-booster (just under 98% CD4, 88% CD8). Any FACS-sorted repertoire could hold abundant clonotypes that contaminate it from the bulk population.

Losses at the gene ends were 5 bases for V and 0 bases for J; bases not matched to a gene: 5. Germline lookup yields CDR1 DFQATT and CDR2 SNEGSKA (reference sequence). This CDR3 is built from 14 residues. The J gene is TRBJ1-1, the V gene TRBV20-1; 8 positions agree with TRBD1. This receptor was identified in a man younger than 40 who received the YFV17D yellow fever vaccine. Specimen: CD4+ T cells sorted from PBMCs, collected 45 days after the yellow fever booster vaccination. The CDR3, as DNA: TGCAGTGCTCGCCAGGGGGCCCTGAACACTGAAGCTTTCTTT. It encodes CSARQGALNTEAFF.